This T cell receptor beta chain was obtained from a study of STAT3 mutations in large granular lymphocyte leukemia (dated by TCRdb to the late 2010s). A note on the overall study: About half of the T-LGLL patients who underwent longitudinal sequencing carried canonical activating STAT3 mutations. From an initial cohort of 200 to 250 LGL patients, 15 to 20 representative T-LGLL cases were selected for longitudinal TCRbeta and STAT3 sequencing. To reconstruct clonal hierarchy and dynamics, serial deep sequencing of TCRbeta CDR3 and STAT3 was performed in patients with T-cell large granular lymphocyte leukemia. Over half of the T-LGLL patients were given one or more immunosuppressive therapy regimens, and approximately 41% of the treated patients had a hematologic response. A couple of patients with natural killer LGL leukemia were also sequenced longitudinally as controls within the study. On average, sequencing was done at 3.5 to 4 time points per patient, with the number of samplings ranging from 2 to 8.

From a lookup of the germline V gene, CDR1 and CDR2 are SGHAT and FQNNGV. From cysteine to phenylalanine, the CDR3 is 15 amino acids long. The DNA shown is the 45-base CDR3, in frame from base 1. V loses 5 bases of germline sequence and J loses 3 bases, and the interval between the two ends is 14 bases. Points the paper makes about the study in general: In 6 of 18 patients, TCR clonotype switching occurred after therapy, and every newly emerging clone was STAT3 wild type. Because no samples were available when a clone first appeared, clonal expansion had to be inferred from samplings taken at other points. Persisting codominant clonotypes in some patients meant a small but highly pathogenic clone may have been missed. In several patients, dominant TCR clone burden exceeded STAT3 mutant burden, suggesting STAT3 mutation arose secondarily within a pre-expanded clone. At least one immunodominant TCRbeta clonotype was present in every T-LGLL patient, and multiple immunodominant subclonotypes appeared in about half of the T-LGLL patients. Variable intervals between samplings and differing treatment regimens complicated linking therapy response to changes in TCR clonal burden.

The same DNA, extracted from blood mononuclear cells, served for both the TCR sequencing and the STAT3 sequencing. With respect to this clone: It has no known antigen specificity. No qualities accompany the bases; no much larger clone lies one base away.

An Illumina MiSeq was used to sequence the TCRbeta libraries, yielding an average of approximately 39,000 productive templates per sample. The immunoSEQ assay, which uses multiplex PCR amplification, was used to generate TCRbeta CDR3 libraries. On the study's bioinformatics: Repertoire diversity was computed as previously defined, with values near 0 indicating extremely monoclonal samples. Here the immuneACCESS table is served through TCRdb, limited to in-frame sequences with V and J called. Missing clones are a known gap in these copies; in checked studies unresolved V genes cover under half, and the rest lacks a known reason. For V, J and clone size, that table is used; D and trimming come from the DNA. In all, the sample holds roughly 13,000 clones, and about 90% of those were seen once. Approximately 12% of the sample rests with the top ten.

This chain joins TRBV11-2 to TRBJ1-5; the D segment could be TRBD1, given 5 matching bases. Sequencing input: PBMCs. The origin of this receptor is a human donor with T large granular lymphocyte leukemia. Some clones in this sample may be carry-over from other donors' samples. CDR3 reads: CASSPQGDPNQPQHF. The DNA reads as follows: TGTGCCAGCAGCCCCCAGGGAGATCCCAATCAGCCCCAGCATTTT.